A single sample gave rise to the 26 T cell receptor beta chains below, sequenced in a study of blood T cell repertoires in COVID-19. The data were produced by immunoSEQ multiplex PCR, yet TCRdb's version contains in-frame clones alone and is incomplete. This sample has roughly 160,000 clones, with roughly 85% found just once. The sample comprised PBMCs or T cells enriched from blood (not recorded which). The receptors were gathered from a woman in her 70s in a cohort exposed to, infected with or recovered from COVID-19 (not recorded which).

There are a few counts of this clone. The gene calls are TRBV2 and TRBJ2-3; D gene ambiguous. The germline V gene has CDR1 SNHLY and CDR2 FYNNEI. V lost 5 bases and J 6 bases, leaving 9 bases between the germline ends. The CDR3 length is 12 residues. The CDR3 protein is CASSPRRDTQYF. Written as DNA, the CDR3 is TGTGCCAGCAGTCCCCGTCGGGATACGCAGTATTTT. The complete variable domain, with remaining parts taken from reference TRBV2 and TRBJ2-3, reads EPEVTQTPSHQVTQMGQEVILRCVPISNHLYFYWYRQILGQKVEFLVSFYNNEISEKSEIFDDQFSVERPDGSNFTLKIRSTKLEDSAMYFCASSPRRDTQYFGPGTRLTVL.

This clone was seen once. This chain uses TRBV7-9 with TRBJ2-1; D gene unclear. Germline lookup yields CDR1 SEHNR and CDR2 FQNEAQ (reference sequence). V gave up 3 bases and J gave up 5 bases, with 5 bases separating them. The CDR3 has 12 residues. As DNA, the CDR3 is TGTGCCAGCAGCTTCGGAGACAATGAGCAGTTCTTC. It encodes CASSFGDNEQFF.

This clone showed up just once. This chain joins TRBV2 and TRBJ2-2, with no clear D. The germline V gene has CDR1 SNHLY and CDR2 FYNNEI. V shed 1 base and J shed 0 bases, with 6 bases lying between them. The CDR3 contains 15 residues. Here the CDR3 reads CASSEGRANTGELFF. The CDR3 coding sequence is TGTGCCAGCAGTGAAGGTCGGGCGAACACCGGGGAGCTGTTTTTT.

This clone was found once. The gene calls are TRBV7-3 and TRBJ2-3; maybe TRBD2 (6 bases). This CDR3 region has 13 residues. Germline CDR1 and CDR2: SGHTA and FQGTGA. Between the trimmed V and J ends, which lost 5 bases and 4 bases, there was a span of 10 bases. The CDR3 DNA reads as TGTGCCAGCAGCCCCAGACTAGCAGATACGCAGTATTTT. Translation gives CASSPRLADTQYF.

The chain employs TRBV19 and TRBJ2-7, with 7 bases identical to TRBD1. The trim removed 5 bases at V and 3 bases at J, leaving 13 bases unmatched. This CDR3 has 16 amino acids. CDR1 and CDR2 from the germline V gene are LNHDA and SQIVND (reference sequence). The CDR3 protein is CASSVDLTGLGYEQYF. CDR3 coding DNA: TGTGCCAGTAGTGTCGACTTGACAGGGTTGGGCTACGAGCAGTACTTC.

The chain uses TRBV28 and TRBJ2-4; the match to TRBD2 covers 11 bases. The CDR3 has 14 residues. V lost 5 bases and J lost 7; bases outside the gene matches: 4. CDR1 is MDHEN and CDR2 is SYDVKM in the germline V gene. The CDR3 loop is CASSGGTSGNIQYF. The CDR3 DNA reads TGTGCCAGCAGTGGAGGGACTAGCGGTAACATTCAGTACTTC. The full variable domain, in which reference TRBV28 and TRBJ2-4 provide the parts outside the CDR3, is DVKVTQSSRYLVKRTGEKVFLECVQDMDHENMFWYRQDPGLGLRLIYFSYDVKMKEKGDIPEGYSVSREKKERFSLILESASTNQTSMYLCASSGGTSGNIQYFGAGTRLSVL.

The chain links TRBV7-3 to TRBJ2-2; the match to TRBD2 covers 10 bases. CDR3 length: 14 residues. CDR1 SGHTA and CDR2 FQGTGA come from the germline V gene. The junction had 3 bases not matched to a gene; V was cut back by 5 bases and J by 6 bases. The CDR3 DNA is TGTGCCAGCAGCCCAGGGACTAGCGCCGGGGAGCTGTTTTTT. It encodes CASSPGTSAGELFF.

The chain couples TRBV6-2 or TRBV6-3 to TRBJ1-4, with D perhaps TRBD1 (6 bases). This CDR3 comprises 16 residues. V was pared by 2 bases and J by 6 bases, with 16 bases between. CDR1 and CDR2 from the germline V gene are MNHEY and SVGEGT. Here the CDR3 DNA reads TGTGCCAGCAGTTACGGCAGGGGCCGAGCGGATGAAAAACTGTTTTTT. It encodes CASSYGRGRADEKLFF.

This chain uses TRBV29-1 with TRBJ1-2, with 9 bases identical to TRBD1. There are 15 residues in the CDR3. The germline CDR1 and CDR2 sequences are SQVTM and ANQGSEA. Germline trimming cut 4 bases from V and 4 bases from J; bases unmatched to any gene: 10. DNA of the CDR3: TGCAGCGTTGCCCCTCTGGGGACAGGGTTCTATGGCTACACCTTC. It translates to CSVAPLGTGFYGYTF. The variable domain in full, completed from reference TRBV29-1 and TRBJ1-2, reads SAVISQKPSRDICQRGTSLTIQCQVDSQVTMMFWYRQQPGQSLTLIATANQGSEATYESGFVIDKFPISRPNLTFSTLTVSNMSPEDSSIYLCSVAPLGTGFYGYTFGSGTRLTVV.

The chain joins TRBV5-1 to TRBJ2-7; TRBD2 might be the D (6 bases). Deletions cut 4 bases from V and 6 bases from J, with 23 bases between. The CDR3 is 16 amino acids. From germline, CDR1 is SGHRS and CDR2 YFSETQ. CDR3 coding DNA: TGCGCCAGCAGCCCAACTGAGACGGTGGGGACTGGCGAGCAGTACTTC. It translates to CASSPTETVGTGEQYF.

This clone showed up just a few times. V usage is TRBV6-5 and J usage is TRBJ1-6; 7 bases line up with TRBD1. The CDR3 has 15 residues. V was clipped by 6 bases and J by 8 bases; unmatched bases: 10. The germline CDR1 and CDR2 sequences are MNHEY and SVGAGI. The CDR3 is CASSRTGRRDSPLHF. DNA for the CDR3: TGTGCCAGCAGCCGGACAGGACGTAGGGATTCACCCCTCCACTTT.

The V gene is TRBV5-1, the J gene TRBJ2-1; weak D call: TRBD1 (6 bases). Per germline, CDR1 SGHRS and CDR2 YFSETQ. V was cut by 0 bases and J by 5 bases, with 30 bases left in between. The CDR3 length is 21 residues. CDR3 DNA sequence: TGCGCCAGCAGCTTGGAAGGTAATTTTCGGGGACAAATTTTATACAACAATGAGCAGTTCTTC. Translating gives CASSLEGNFRGQILYNNEQFF.

The chain uses TRBV30 and TRBJ2-4; 7 nucleotides agree with TRBD2. The trim removed 0 bases at V and 5 bases at J, leaving 7 bases unmatched. Germline CDR1 GTSNPN, CDR2 SVGIG (reference sequence). The CDR3 loop spans 15 amino acids. The CDR3 DNA is TGTGCCTGGAGTGTACAAGGGAGGGTTGAAAACATTCAGTACTTC. This gives the protein CAWSVQGRVENIQYF. The whole variable domain, remainder taken from reference TRBV30 and TRBJ2-4, is SQTIHQWPATLVQPVGSPLSLECTVEGTSNPNLYWYRQAAGRGLQLLFYSVGIGQISSEVPQNLSASRPQDRQFILSSKKLLLSDSGFYLCAWSVQGRVENIQYFGAGTRLSVL.

The gene calls are TRBV3-1 (or the pseudogene TRBV3-2) and TRBJ2-2; 11 bases fit TRBD1. V dropped 4 bases and J dropped 3; count of bases not matched to a gene: 10. The V gene's germline CDR1 is LGHDT and CDR2 YNNKEL (reference sequence). The CDR3 spans 18 residues. The CDR3 DNA reads as TGTGCCAGCAGCCCTCGGACAGGGGGCGACTGGGACACCGGGGAGCTGTTTTTT. Amino acid sequence: CASSPRTGGDWDTGELFF.

This chain joins TRBV18 and TRBJ2-3, with D unresolved. Trimming cost V 2 bases and J 0 bases, with 12 bases left between them. This CDR3 contains 16 residues. CDR1 and CDR2 from the germline V gene are KGHSH and LQKENI. CDR3 nucleotide sequence: TGTGCCAGCTCACCAACGTCACAAATTAGCACAGATACGCAGTATTTT. Translated: CASSPTSQISTDTQYF. Full variable domain (rest looked up from reference TRBV18 and TRBJ2-3): NAGVMQNPRHLVRRRGQEARLRCSPMKGHSHVYWYRQLPEEGLKFMVYLQKENIIDESGMPKERFSAEFPKEGPSILRIQQVVRGDSAAYFCASSPTSQISTDTQYFGPGTRLTVL.

The chain is built from TRBV11-3 and TRBJ1-4, with a possible D match to TRBD1 (6 bases). The CDR3 is 17 residues long. Germline CDR1 and CDR2: SGHNT and YENEEA. With 5 bases removed from V and 5 bases from J, the gap between germline ends came to 21 bases. The CDR3, as DNA: TGTGCCAGCAGCACCGCACAGGGACCCCCGACAAATGAAAAACTGTTTTTT. Protein product: CASSTAQGPPTNEKLFF.

The V gene is TRBV2, the J gene TRBJ2-7, with 10 bases aligning to TRBD2. Per the germline V gene, CDR1 is SNHLY and CDR2 is FYNNEI. CDR3 length: 15 residues. V was clipped by 3 bases and J by 5 bases; unmatched bases: 7. The CDR3 coding sequence is TGTGCCAGCAGTGAGTGGCTAGCGGGAGTTCACGAGCAGTACTTC. Translation gives CASSEWLAGVHEQYF.

The genes are TRBV5-5 and TRBJ1-6, with D possibly being TRBD1 (5 bases). The CDR3 is 14 residues long. Trimming removed 3 bases from V and 8 bases from J, with 12 bases in between. Per germline, CDR1 SGHKS and CDR2 YYEKEE (reference sequence). The CDR3 region is CASSWGTADSPLHF. CDR3 in DNA: TGTGCCAGCAGCTGGGGGACTGCGGATTCACCCCTCCACTTT.

This clone was counted many times. The chain carries TRBV7-9 and TRBJ1-1; tentative D call: TRBD1 (6 bases). This CDR3 region has 14 residues. Germline V gene sequence: CDR1 SEHNR, CDR2 FQNEAQ (reference sequence). Trimming took 5 bases from V and 6 from J, leaving 16 bases between them. DNA for the CDR3: TGTGCCAGCAGCGTGACGACAGGCAAACCTGAAGCTTTCTTT. It is translated as CASSVTTGKPEAFF.

As to this clone: Other nucleotide sequences from this sample produce the same CDR3. The chain has TRBV3-1 (or the pseudogene TRBV3-2) and TRBJ1-1; 7 nucleotides align to TRBD1. This CDR3 contains 13 residues. Germline V gene lookup returns CDR1 LGHDT and CDR2 YNNKEL (reference sequence). The ends lost 4 bases at V and 5 bases at J; junction bases unmatched: 4. The chain's CDR3 is CASSRRGRTEAFF. DNA of the CDR3: TGTGCCAGCAGCCGCAGGGGGAGGACTGAAGCTTTCTTT.

This chain links TRBV28 with TRBJ1-1; D not certain. Germline loops: CDR1 MDHEN, CDR2 SYDVKM. V was pared by 5 bases and J by 13 bases, with 20 bases between. The CDR3 runs 13 residues. As DNA, the CDR3 is TGTGCCAGCAGTGTACGACCAAGGGAGGGTGGTTTCTTT. Its protein product is CASSVRPREGGFF.

This clone was observed a single time. V gene TRBV5-5 combines with J gene TRBJ2-1; 13 positions agree with TRBD2. Losses at the gene ends were 0 bases for V and 6 bases for J; bases not matched to a gene: 6. Germline V gene lookup returns CDR1 SGHKS and CDR2 YYEKEE (reference sequence). This CDR3 is 17 amino acids long. The DNA for the CDR3 is TGTGCCAGCAGCTTGGCTGGGACTAGCGGGATTAGCAATGAGCAGTTCTTC. Its protein product is CASSLAGTSGISNEQFF.

The rearrangement links TRBV3-1 (or the pseudogene TRBV3-2) to TRBJ1-6; no clear D gene. V shed 0 bases and J shed 0 bases, with 9 bases lying between them. Germline CDR1 LGHDT, CDR2 YNNKEL (reference sequence). The CDR3 consists of 17 residues. In nucleotides, the CDR3 is TGTGCCAGCAGCCAAGATAAGAGGAGCTCCTATAATTCACCCCTCCACTTT. This codes for CASSQDKRSSYNSPLHF.

V and J are TRBV7-9 and TRBJ1-2, with D possibly being TRBD1 (6 bases). The germline V gene encodes CDR1 SEHNR and CDR2 FQNEAQ (reference sequence). The CDR3 sequence is 13 residues long. Trimming left V 5 bases short and J 6 bases short, with 13 bases between. In DNA form, the CDR3 reads TGTGCCAGCAGCGTACAGGGTGGGGATGGCTACACCTTC. Protein: CASSVQGGDGYTF.

V and J are TRBV28 and TRBJ2-1; D ambiguous. This CDR3 has 13 amino acids. Trimming shortened V by 8 bases and J by 6 bases, and 14 bases separated the two germline ends. Germline CDR1 is MDHEN and CDR2 is SYDVKM. The chain's CDR3 is CASLLRVGNEQFF. In DNA, the CDR3 is TGTGCCAGCCTCCTCCGGGTCGGCAATGAGCAGTTCTTC. Full variable domain (remainder filled in from reference TRBV28 and TRBJ2-1): DVKVTQSSRYLVKRTGEKVFLECVQDMDHENMFWYRQDPGLGLRLIYFSYDVKMKEKGDIPEGYSVSREKKERFSLILESASTNQTSMYLCASLLRVGNEQFFGPGTRLTVL.

V gene TRBV18 combines with J gene TRBJ2-7; D is possibly TRBD2 (5 bases). Deletions cut 3 bases from V and 4 bases from J, with 10 bases between. This CDR3 contains 13 residues. Germline-derived CDR1 and CDR2 are KGHSH and LQKENI. The CDR3, as DNA: TGTGCCAGCTCACCGGTTGGCGGGTACGAGCAGTACTTC. It is translated as CASSPVGGYEQYF.